The rows below give T cell receptor beta chains drawn from one sample of a study of regulatory T cells in long-lasting Graves disease. One entry per CDR3 protein results from TCRdb running MiXCR on the multiplex PCR reads. The data hold 400,000 to 500,000 distinct CDR3 sequences, with less than 20% observed a single time. This same sample was also taken into another study, of T cells in Graves' hyperthyroidism and ophthalmopathy.

Sequencing was performed on peripheral blood mononuclear cells (PBMCs), taken at new diagnosis, from a patient treated with antithyroid drugs. These receptors were taken from a woman aged 18-30 years with Graves disease. Each CDR3 is given with its conserved first and last residue. D genes are given only for firm matches. The size of a clone is reported for some rows only, either as once, few or many, or as a class for expanded clones.

clone_size,j_call,d_call,v_call,cdr3_aa,cdr3_nt
many,TRBJ1-5,-,TRBV20-1,CSASKGSNQPQHF,TGCAGTGCTAGTAAGGGGAGCAATCAGCCCCAGCATTTT
many,TRBJ2-3,TRBD1,TRBV12-3/TRBV12-4,CASKTDRETDTQYF,TGTGCCAGCAAAACGGACAGGGAAACAGATACGCAGTATTTT
many,TRBJ2-1,TRBD2,TRBV28,CASSPWTSGTYNEQFF,TGTGCCAGCAGTCCCTGGACTAGCGGCACCTACAATGAGCAGTTCTTC
-,TRBJ2-1,-,TRBV7-9,CASPLYNQETQFF,TGTGCCAGCCCCCTCTACAACCAAGAGACCCAGTTCTTC
few,TRBJ2-1,-,TRBV12-3/TRBV12-4,CASSFGLWERSSYNEQFF,TGTGCCAGCAGTTTTGGCCTATGGGAGCGAAGCTCCTACAATGAGCAGTTCTTC
many,TRBJ2-7,TRBD2,TRBV28,CASMPSGILYEQYF,TGTGCCAGCATGCCTAGCGGGATTCTTTACGAGCAGTACTTC
-,TRBJ2-3,-,TRBV7-8,CASSFTRNLDTQYF,TGTGCCAGCAGCTTTACTAGGAACCTAGATACGCAGTATTTT
once,TRBJ2-1,TRBD2,TRBV2,CASGGTSGIGNEQFF,TGTGCCAGCGGGGGGACTAGCGGGATAGGCAATGAGCAGTTCTTC
few,TRBJ1-5,-,TRBV11-2,CASSLGIGGRQPQHF,TGTGCCAGCAGCTTAGGGATAGGGGGAAGACAGCCCCAGCATTTT
many,TRBJ2-5,TRBD2,TRBV20-1,CSAGPGLAGFETQYF,TGCAGTGCTGGTCCGGGACTAGCGGGATTTGAGACCCAGTACTTC
many,TRBJ2-3,TRBD2,TRBV11-3,CASSFPTLGAGGPTDTQYF,TGTGCCAGCAGCTTCCCCACCCTTGGAGCGGGAGGGCCTACAGATACGCAGTATTTT
many,TRBJ2-1,-,TRBV5-1,CASSLEPGETPEQFF,TGCGCCAGCAGCTTGGAGCCGGGAGAAACGCCCGAGCAGTTCTTC
many,TRBJ2-1,-,TRBV20-1,CSAQKGGVYNEQFF,TGCAGTGCTCAAAAAGGCGGGGTCTACAATGAGCAGTTCTTC
-,TRBJ1-1,TRBD1,TRBV14,CASSQLDRLNTEAFF,TGTGCCAGCAGCCAACTGGACAGGTTGAACACTGAAGCTTTCTTT
few,TRBJ1-1,TRBD1,TRBV7-9,CASSHPTGMNTEAFF,TGTGCCAGCAGCCATCCGACAGGGATGAACACTGAAGCTTTCTTT
few,TRBJ2-2,-,TRBV12-3/TRBV12-4,CASSFLQGTGELFF,TGTGCCAGCAGTTTCCTCCAGGGGACCGGGGAGCTGTTTTTT
many,TRBJ2-1,-,TRBV12-3/TRBV12-4,CASSPDSFTYNEQFF,TGTGCCAGCAGCCCGGACAGTTTCACCTACAATGAGCAGTTCTTC
few,TRBJ2-7,TRBD2,TRBV5-4,CASSTGVAGHYEQYF,TGTGCCAGCAGCACTGGTGTAGCGGGCCACTACGAGCAGTACTTC
-,TRBJ1-1,-,TRBV27,CASSHPRGSNTEAFF,TGTGCCAGCAGCCACCCCAGGGGATCAAACACTGAAGCTTTCTTT
many,TRBJ2-1,TRBD1,TRBV11-2,CASSTRQGITYNEQFF,TGTGCCAGCAGCACTCGACAGGGGATTACGTACAATGAGCAGTTCTTC
-,TRBJ2-7,TRBD2,TRBV10-3,CAIRSTSGSVLSSYEQYF,TGTGCCATCAGATCCACTAGCGGGAGCGTCCTTAGCTCCTACGAGCAGTACTTC
few,TRBJ2-5,-,TRBV7-6,CASSSTTDSQETQYF,TGTGCCAGCAGCTCAACCACGGACAGTCAAGAGACCCAGTACTTC
few,TRBJ2-5,-,TRBV7-9,CASSLIQQETQYF,TGTGCCAGCAGCTTAATACAGCAAGAGACCCAGTACTTC
many,TRBJ2-1,TRBD2,TRBV15,CATSRDQLAGVEQFF,TGTGCCACCAGCAGAGATCAGCTAGCGGGAGTCGAGCAGTTCTTC
-,TRBJ2-1,-,TRBV9,CASSVVGGGNEQFF,TGTGCCAGCAGCGTAGTCGGGGGCGGTAATGAGCAGTTCTTC
many,TRBJ2-7,TRBD2,TRBV27,CASSLQLAGESHEQYF,TGTGCCAGCAGTTTACAACTAGCGGGAGAATCTCACGAGCAGTACTTC
many,TRBJ2-1,TRBD2,TRBV29-1,CSVEDGLAATYNEQFF,TGCAGCGTTGAAGATGGGCTAGCGGCGACCTACAATGAGCAGTTCTTC
-,TRBJ1-1,-,TRBV20-1,CSASTNTEAFF,TGCAGTGCTAGCACGAACACTGAAGCTTTCTTT
many,TRBJ2-7,-,TRBV2,CASSEARGGPSYEQYF,TGTGCCAGCAGTGAAGCGCGAGGAGGTCCTTCCTACGAGCAGTACTTC
few,TRBJ2-1,-,TRBV6-2/TRBV6-3,CASSDPPGARDNEQFF,TGTGCCAGCAGTGACCCCCCGGGGGCGAGGGACAATGAGCAGTTCTTC
many,TRBJ2-1,TRBD2,TRBV7-9,CASSSGLAGANEQFF,TGTGCCAGCAGCTCCGGACTAGCGGGAGCCAATGAGCAGTTCTTC
many,TRBJ2-5,-,TRBV6-2/TRBV6-3,CASKKGEDQETQYF,TGTGCCAGCAAAAAAGGGGAGGACCAAGAGACCCAGTACTTC
-,TRBJ2-1,-,TRBV9,CASSTLGGRDSYNEQFF,TGTGCCAGCAGCACACTAGGAGGGCGGGACTCCTACAATGAGCAGTTCTTC
-,TRBJ1-2,-,TRBV28,CASSFPLYYGYTF,TGTGCCAGCAGTTTTCCCCTCTACTATGGCTACACCTTC
once,TRBJ2-7,-,TRBV7-9,CASSLSASDPSYEQYF,TGTGCCAGCAGCCTAAGTGCTAGCGACCCATCCTACGAGCAGTACTTC